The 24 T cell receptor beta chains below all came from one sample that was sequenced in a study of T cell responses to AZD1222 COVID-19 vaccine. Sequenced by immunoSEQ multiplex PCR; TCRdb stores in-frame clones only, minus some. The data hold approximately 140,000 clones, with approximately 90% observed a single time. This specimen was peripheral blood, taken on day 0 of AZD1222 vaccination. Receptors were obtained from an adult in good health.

CDR3: CASSLLTLYTEAFF. In DNA form, the CDR3 reads TGTGCCAGCAGCTTGTTAACTCTATACACTGAAGCTTTCTTT. The chain couples TRBV5-5 to TRBJ1-1; D is unresolved. This CDR3 has 14 residues. Trimming took 1 base from V and 3 from J, leaving 10 bases between them. Germline V lookup: CDR1 SGHKS, CDR2 YYEKEE (reference sequence).

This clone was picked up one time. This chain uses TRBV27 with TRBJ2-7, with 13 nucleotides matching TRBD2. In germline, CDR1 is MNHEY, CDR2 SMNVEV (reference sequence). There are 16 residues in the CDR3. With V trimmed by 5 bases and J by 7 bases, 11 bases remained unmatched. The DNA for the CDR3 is TGTGCCAGCAGTAAGGGACTAGCGGGATGGACGGTAGAGCAGTACTTC. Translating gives CASSKGLAGWTVEQYF.

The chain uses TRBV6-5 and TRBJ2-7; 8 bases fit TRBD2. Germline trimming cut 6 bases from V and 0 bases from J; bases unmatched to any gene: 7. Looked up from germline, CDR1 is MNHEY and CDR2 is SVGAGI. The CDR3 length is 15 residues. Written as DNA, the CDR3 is TGTGCCAGCAGCCAGCGGGAGTACAGCTCCTACGAGCAGTACTTC. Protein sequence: CASSQREYSSYEQYF.

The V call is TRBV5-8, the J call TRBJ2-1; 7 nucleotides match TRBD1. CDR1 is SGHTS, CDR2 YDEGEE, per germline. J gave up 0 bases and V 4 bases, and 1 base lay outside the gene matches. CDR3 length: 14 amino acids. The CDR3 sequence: CASSHRGSYNEQFF. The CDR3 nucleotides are TGTGCCAGCAGCCACAGGGGCTCCTACAATGAGCAGTTCTTC.

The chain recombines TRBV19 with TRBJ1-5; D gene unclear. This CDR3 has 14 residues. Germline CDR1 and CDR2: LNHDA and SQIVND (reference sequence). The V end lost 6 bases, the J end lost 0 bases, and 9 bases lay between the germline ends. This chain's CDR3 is CASRVQYSNQPQHF. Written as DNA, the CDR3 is TGTGCCAGTAGAGTACAGTATAGCAATCAGCCCCAGCATTTT.

CDR3 residues: CASQRDTQETQYF. CDR3 DNA sequence: TGTGCCAGCCAGCGGGACACCCAAGAGACCCAGTACTTC. The rearrangement uses TRBV13 and TRBJ2-5, with D tentatively TRBD2 (7 bases). Germline lookup yields CDR1 PRHDT and CDR2 FYEKMQ (reference sequence). CDR3 length: 13 amino acids. The germline V and J ends were trimmed by 8 bases and 1 base, with 11 bases remaining between them.

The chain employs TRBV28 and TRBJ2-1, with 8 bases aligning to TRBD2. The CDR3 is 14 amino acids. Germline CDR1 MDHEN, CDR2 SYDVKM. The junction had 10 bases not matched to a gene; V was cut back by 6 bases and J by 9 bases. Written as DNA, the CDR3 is TGTGCCAGCAGAAGTGCGGGGGGTGGCGGTGAGCAGTTCTTC. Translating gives CASRSAGGGGEQFF.

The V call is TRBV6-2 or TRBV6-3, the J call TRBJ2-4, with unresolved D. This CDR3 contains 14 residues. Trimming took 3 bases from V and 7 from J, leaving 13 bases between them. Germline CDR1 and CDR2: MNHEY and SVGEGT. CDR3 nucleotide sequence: TGTGCCAGCAGTTATAGGGCAGACGTTAACATTCAGTACTTC. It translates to CASSYRADVNIQYF.

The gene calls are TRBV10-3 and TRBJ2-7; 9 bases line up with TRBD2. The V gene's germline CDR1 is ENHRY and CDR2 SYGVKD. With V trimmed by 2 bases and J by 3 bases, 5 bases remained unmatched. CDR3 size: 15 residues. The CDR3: CAISEGGRASYEQYF. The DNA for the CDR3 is TGTGCCATCAGTGAGGGCGGGAGGGCCAGCTACGAGCAGTACTTC.

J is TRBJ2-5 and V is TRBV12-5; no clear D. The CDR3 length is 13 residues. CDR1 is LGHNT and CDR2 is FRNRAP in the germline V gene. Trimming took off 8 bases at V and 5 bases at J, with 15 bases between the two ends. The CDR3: CASLLWVGETQYF. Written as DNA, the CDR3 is TGTGCTAGTTTACTATGGGTTGGCGAGACCCAGTACTTC.

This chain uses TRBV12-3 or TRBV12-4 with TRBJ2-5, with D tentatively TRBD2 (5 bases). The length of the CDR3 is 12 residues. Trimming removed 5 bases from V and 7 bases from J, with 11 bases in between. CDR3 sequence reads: CASSPITRTQYF. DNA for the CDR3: TGTGCCAGCAGTCCCATCACTAGGACCCAGTACTTC.

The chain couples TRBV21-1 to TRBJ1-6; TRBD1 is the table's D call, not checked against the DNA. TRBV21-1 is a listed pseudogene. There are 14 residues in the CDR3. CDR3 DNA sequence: TGTGCCACAAAGGGACAGGGGGGGAATTCACCCCTCCACTTT. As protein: CATKGQGGNSPLHF.

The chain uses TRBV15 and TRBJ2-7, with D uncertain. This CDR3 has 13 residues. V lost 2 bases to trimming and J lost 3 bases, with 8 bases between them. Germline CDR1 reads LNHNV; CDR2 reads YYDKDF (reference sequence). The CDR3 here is CATSRPDGYEQYF. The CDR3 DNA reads TGTGCCACCAGCAGACCGGACGGCTACGAGCAGTACTTC.

CDR3 DNA sequence: TGTGCCAGCAGCTCGGGGGGGACGAGGGGCAATCAGCCCCAGCATTTT. It codes for CASSSGGTRGNQPQHF. The chain recombines TRBV28 with TRBJ1-5, with a weak D call TRBD1 (5 bases). The CDR3 extends over 16 amino acids. CDR1 MDHEN and CDR2 SYDVKM come from the germline V gene. Trimming pared 6 bases from V and 2 bases from J, leaving 17 bases between. Full variable domain (rest looked up from reference TRBV28 and TRBJ1-5): DVKVTQSSRYLVKRTGEKVFLECVQDMDHENMFWYRQDPGLGLRLIYFSYDVKMKEKGDIPEGYSVSREKKERFSLILESASTNQTSMYLCASSSGGTRGNQPQHFGDGTRLSIL.

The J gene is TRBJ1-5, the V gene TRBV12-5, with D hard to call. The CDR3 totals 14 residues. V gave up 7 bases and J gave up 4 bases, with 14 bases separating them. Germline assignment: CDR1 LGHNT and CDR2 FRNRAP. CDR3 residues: CASAPEWGNQPQHF. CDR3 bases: TGTGCTAGTGCACCAGAATGGGGAAATCAGCCCCAGCATTTT.

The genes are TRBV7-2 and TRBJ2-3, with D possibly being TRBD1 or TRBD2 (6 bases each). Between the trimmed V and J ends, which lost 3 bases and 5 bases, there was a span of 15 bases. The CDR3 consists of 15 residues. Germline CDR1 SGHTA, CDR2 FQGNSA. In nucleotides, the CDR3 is TGTGCCAGCAGCTTTCCTCTTGGGGGGCAAGATACGCAGTATTTT. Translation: CASSFPLGGQDTQYF. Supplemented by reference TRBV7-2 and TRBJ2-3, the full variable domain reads GAGVSQSPSNKVTEKGKDVELRCDPISGHTALYWYRQSLGQGLEFLIYFQGNSAPDKSGLPSDRFSAERTGGSVSTLTIQRTQQEDSAVYLCASSFPLGGQDTQYFGPGTRLTVL.

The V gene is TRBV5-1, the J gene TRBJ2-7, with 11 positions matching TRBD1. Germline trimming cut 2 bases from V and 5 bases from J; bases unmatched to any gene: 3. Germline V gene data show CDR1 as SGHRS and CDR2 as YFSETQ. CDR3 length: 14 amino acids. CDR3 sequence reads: CASSFRTGGDEQYF. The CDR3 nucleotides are TGCGCCAGCAGCTTTAGGACAGGGGGCGACGAGCAGTACTTC.

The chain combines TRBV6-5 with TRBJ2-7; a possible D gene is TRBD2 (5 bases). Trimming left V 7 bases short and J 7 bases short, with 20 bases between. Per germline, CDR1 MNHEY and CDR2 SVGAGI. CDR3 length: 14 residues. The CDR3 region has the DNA TGTGCCAGCACCCGAGAGGGATCGGTCGGGGAGCAGTACTTC. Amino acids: CASTREGSVGEQYF.

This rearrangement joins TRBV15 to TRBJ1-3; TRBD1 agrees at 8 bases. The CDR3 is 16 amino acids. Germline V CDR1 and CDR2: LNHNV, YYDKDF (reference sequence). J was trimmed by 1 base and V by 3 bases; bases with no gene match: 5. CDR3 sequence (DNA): TGTGCCACCAGCAGGTCCCAGGGGGCTTCTGGAAACACCATATATTTT. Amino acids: CATSRSQGASGNTIYF.

CDR3 nucleotide sequence: TGTGCCAGCAGTGGTGGGGGGACGGGATCCTACAATGAGCAGTTCTTC. Translated, it gives CASSGGGTGSYNEQFF. The V gene is TRBV2, the J gene TRBJ2-1; a possible D gene is TRBD2 (6 bases). Germline lookup yields CDR1 SNHLY and CDR2 FYNNEI. The ends were cut back, 4 bases at V and 1 base at J, with 14 bases in the middle. The CDR3 runs 16 residues. Together with reference TRBV2 and TRBJ2-1, the CDR3 gives the full variable domain: EPEVTQTPSHQVTQMGQEVILRCVPISNHLYFYWYRQILGQKVEFLVSFYNNEISEKSEIFDDQFSVERPDGSNFTLKIRSTKLEDSAMYFCASSGGGTGSYNEQFFGPGTRLTVL.

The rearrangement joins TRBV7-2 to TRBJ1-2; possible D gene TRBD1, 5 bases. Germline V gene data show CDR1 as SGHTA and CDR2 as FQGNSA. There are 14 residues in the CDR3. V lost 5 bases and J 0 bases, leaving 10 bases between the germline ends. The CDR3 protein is CASSRGGTNYGYTF. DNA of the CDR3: TGTGCCAGCAGCCGCGGGGGGACTAACTATGGCTACACCTTC. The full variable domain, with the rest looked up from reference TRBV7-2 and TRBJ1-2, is GAGVSQSPSNKVTEKGKDVELRCDPISGHTALYWYRQSLGQGLEFLIYFQGNSAPDKSGLPSDRFSAERTGGSVSTLTIQRTQQEDSAVYLCASSRGGTNYGYTFGSGTRLTVV.

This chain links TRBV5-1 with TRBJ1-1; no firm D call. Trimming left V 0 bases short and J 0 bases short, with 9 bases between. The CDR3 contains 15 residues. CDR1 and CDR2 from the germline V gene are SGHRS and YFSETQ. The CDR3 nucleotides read TGCGCCAGCAGCTTGGCCTTGACATTGAACACTGAAGCTTTCTTT. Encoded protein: CASSLALTLNTEAFF.

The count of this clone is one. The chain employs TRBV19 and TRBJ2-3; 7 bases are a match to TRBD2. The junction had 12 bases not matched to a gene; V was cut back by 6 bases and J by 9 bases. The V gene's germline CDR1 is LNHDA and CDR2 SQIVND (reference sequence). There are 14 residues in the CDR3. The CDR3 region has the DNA TGTGCCAGTAGCTCCGGGGTTTACGGGAGGACGCAGTATTTT. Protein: CASSSGVYGRTQYF. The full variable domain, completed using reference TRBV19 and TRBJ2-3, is DGGITQSPKYLFRKEGQNVTLSCEQNLNHDAMYWYRQDPGQGLRLIYYSQIVNDFQKGDIAEGYSVSREKKESFPLTVTSAQKNPTAFYLCASSSGVYGRTQYFGPGTRLTVL.

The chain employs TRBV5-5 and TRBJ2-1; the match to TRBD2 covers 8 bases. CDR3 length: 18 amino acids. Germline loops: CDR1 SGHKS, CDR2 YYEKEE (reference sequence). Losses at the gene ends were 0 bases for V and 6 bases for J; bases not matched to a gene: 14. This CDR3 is CASSLEAPYGGALNEQFF. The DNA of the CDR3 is TGTGCCAGCAGCTTGGAGGCCCCCTACGGGGGGGCTCTCAATGAGCAGTTCTTC. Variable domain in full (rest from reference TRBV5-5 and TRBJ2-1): DAGVTQSPTHLIKTRGQQVTLRCSPISGHKSVSWYQQVLGQGPQFIFQYYEKEERGRGNFPDRFSARQFPNYSSELNVNALLLGDSALYLCASSLEAPYGGALNEQFFGPGTRLTVL.